The TCR beta chain under discussion was sequenced for a study of blood T cell repertoires in COVID-19. Study background: The study drew acute and convalescent COVID-19 samples from the United States, Italy and Spain. The analysed material was cDNA or gDNA that came from T cells, B-cell-depleted T cells, or PBMCs.

V gave up 3 bases and J gave up 5 bases, with 21 bases separating them. CDR1 is KGHDR, CDR2 SFDVKD, per germline. The CDR3 length is 17 residues. The assay was immunoSEQ multiplex PCR, and TCRdb's table has in-frame clones only and misses some. This table has 200,000 to 250,000 clones, roughly nine tenths appearing once. The sequencing input was peripheral blood. This TCR derives from a man aged 25-45 years with acute or convalescent COVID-19. The chain employs TRBV24-1 and TRBJ1-2, with D maybe TRBD1 (5 bases). The CDR3 loop is CATSDIPRQPESYGYTF. The CDR3 DNA follows: TGTGCCACCAGTGATATCCCTAGACAGCCCGAATCATATGGCTACACCTTC.